This note documents a single T cell receptor (beta chain) sequence. As yet, its antigen is unknown. The CDR3 spans 14 residues. Germline assignment: CDR1 KGHSH and CDR2 LQKENI. The ends were cut back, 0 bases at V and 8 bases at J, with 11 bases in the middle. The data originate from a study of T cell responses to AZD1222 COVID-19 vaccine. Notes on the study in general: The donors showed a predominance of white British ancestry and of females, with possible underestimation of clonal diversity.

Sequenced by immunoSEQ multiplex PCR; TCRdb stores in-frame clones only, minus some. The sample consists of 100,000 or so clones, roughly 90% of them appearing once. This clonotype originated in an adult in good health. This sequence joins TRBV18 and TRBJ2-4, with D possibly being TRBD2 (6 bases). This specimen was peripheral blood, taken on day 0 of AZD1222 vaccination. CDR3: CASSPPAREDIQYF. In nucleotides, the CDR3 is TGTGCCAGCTCACCACCGGCCAGGGAGGACATTCAGTACTTC.